This TCR beta chain is drawn from a study of blood T cell repertoires in COVID-19. Background on the study: PBMCs, B-cell-depleted T cells, or T cells were the source of the cDNA or gDNA that made up the material.

The CDR3 runs 16 residues. CDR1 is ENHRY, CDR2 SYGVKD, per germline. V was cut by 0 bases and J by 3 bases, with 12 bases left in between. Authors' processing steps: The assay estimated nucleated cells by amplifying reference gene primers. Produced via immunoSEQ multiplex PCR; TCRdb's table is partial and in-frame only. The V and J calls and clone size come from that table; D and trimming were worked out from the DNA. Of more than 200,000 clones detected, 86% appear once; the ten largest clones hold over 1.5%. The genes are TRBV10-3 and TRBJ2-1, with a possible D match to TRBD2 (6 bases). The clonotype was recovered from a man aged 25 to 40 with active or convalescent COVID-19. Material: peripheral blood. The CDR3 sequence is CAISESATGDYNEQFF. CDR3 in DNA: TGTGCCATCAGTGAGTCGGCGACGGGGGACTACAATGAGCAGTTCTTC.